One sample yielded the 5 T cell receptor beta chains listed below, sequenced in a study of breast tumors, draining lymph nodes, adjacent tissues. TCRdb called the multiplex PCR reads again in MiXCR, with one record for every CDR3 protein. The sample yields about 35,000 distinct CDR3 sequences, 35% to 40% seen once. The sample taken for sequencing was breast tumor tissue. All receptors derive from a female donor with breast cancer. Some clones in this sample may be carry-over from other donors' samples.

This clonotype was picked up many times. This chain uses TRBV7-8 with TRBJ2-7; the D gene is possibly TRBD2 (5 bases). There are 13 residues in the CDR3. V was cut by 5 bases and J by 1 base, with 9 bases left in between. Germline CDR1 is SGHVS and CDR2 is FQNEAQ. In DNA, the CDR3 is TGTGCCAGCAGCGCTACTAGATCCTACGAGCAGTACTTC. Amino acid sequence: CASSATRSYEQYF.

This clonotype appeared many times. The chain is built from TRBV12-3 or TRBV12-4 and TRBJ2-1; no clear D. V was pared by 3 bases and J by 8 bases, with 8 bases between. The CDR3 has 12 amino acids. CDR3 amino acids: CASSLDGDEQFF. The CDR3 DNA follows: TGTGCCAGCAGTTTGGACGGCGATGAGCAGTTCTTC.

There are a few counts of this clonotype. CDR3 sequence: CASSSTSGKNIQYF. The CDR3, as DNA: TGTGCCAGCAGCTCGACTAGCGGGAAAAACATTCAGTACTTC. The chain is built from TRBV7-2 and TRBJ2-4; TRBD2 matches at 10 bases. This CDR3 region has 14 residues. Germline V gives CDR1 SGHTA, CDR2 FQGNSA. The V segment lost 4 bases and the J segment 4 bases; nucleotides outside the gene matches: 1.

This clonotype is large (0.1 to 1%). The V gene is TRBV20-1, the J gene TRBJ2-6, with D unresolved. The CDR3 length is 13 residues. The V gene's germline CDR1 is DFQATT and CDR2 SNEGSKA (reference sequence). The germline V and J ends were trimmed by 5 bases and 0 bases, with 5 bases remaining between them. CDR3 nucleotides: TGCAGTGCTGTTAACTCTGGGGCCAACGTCCTGACTTTC. It encodes CSAVNSGANVLTF.

Ten or more counts support this clonotype. The chain's CDR3 is CASSVAGQGDSGANVLTF. CDR3 nucleotides: TGTGCCAGCAGCGTAGCGGGACAGGGAGACTCTGGGGCCAACGTCCTGACTTTC. V usage is TRBV9 and J usage is TRBJ2-6, with 9 bases matching TRBD1. V dropped 0 bases and J dropped 0; count of bases not matched to a gene: 4. The germline V gene has CDR1 SGDLS and CDR2 YYNGEE. The CDR3 extends over 18 amino acids.